Each of the 4 T cell receptor beta chains below was sequenced from the same sample in a study of T cell responses to AZD1222 COVID-19 vaccine. Assay used: immunoSEQ multiplex PCR; TCRdb lists only in-frame clones, some missing. The sample lists under 200,000 clones, 90% seen once, with more than 1.3% in the top ten. Sequencing used peripheral blood, obtained on day 0 of AZD1222 vaccination. The receptors were sampled from an adult in good health.

The gene calls are TRBV19 and TRBJ2-1; 8 bases are shared with TRBD1. CDR3 size: 15 residues. The germline V gene encodes CDR1 LNHDA and CDR2 SQIVND (reference sequence). The junction had 3 bases not matched to a gene; V was cut back by 3 bases and J by 2 bases. The CDR3 region has the DNA TGTGCCAGTAGTATGTTACAGGGGGCCTACAATGAGCAGTTCTTC. It specifies CASSMLQGAYNEQFF.

This chain links TRBV18 with TRBJ1-5; a weak D match, TRBD1 (6 bases). The V gene lost 6 bases and the J gene lost 4 bases, with 22 bases spanning the gap. Germline CDR1 is KGHSH and CDR2 is LQKENI. CDR3 length: 17 amino acids. In nucleotides, the CDR3 is TGTGCCAGCTCTCCGAAACGGGCAGGGGCTGTAAATCAGCCCCAGCATTTT. Translating it yields CASSPKRAGAVNQPQHF. Using reference TRBV18 and TRBJ1-5 for the parts outside the CDR3, the full variable domain is NAGVMQNPRHLVRRRGQEARLRCSPMKGHSHVYWYRQLPEEGLKFMVYLQKENIIDESGMPKERFSAEFPKEGPSILRIQQVVRGDSAAYFCASSPKRAGAVNQPQHFGDGTRLSIL.

This chain uses TRBV5-5 with TRBJ1-5; no clear D. The CDR3 covers 15 residues. Germline CDR1 is SGHKS and CDR2 is YYEKEE (reference sequence). Trimming took off 4 bases at V and 5 bases at J, with 16 bases between the two ends. CDR3 sequence (DNA): TGTGCCAGCAGCCCGGACCCAAGAGGGCATCAGCCCCAGCATTTT. Translation: CASSPDPRGHQPQHF.

This clone was seen a few times. V gene TRBV29-1 combines with J gene TRBJ1-2; D remains unclear. Per germline, CDR1 SQVTM and CDR2 ANQGSEA. This CDR3 has 11 residues. The ends were cut back, 4 bases at V and 4 bases at J, with 7 bases in the middle. CDR3 residues: CSVGERYGYTF. Written as DNA, the CDR3 is TGCAGCGTTGGTGAGCGCTATGGCTACACCTTC.